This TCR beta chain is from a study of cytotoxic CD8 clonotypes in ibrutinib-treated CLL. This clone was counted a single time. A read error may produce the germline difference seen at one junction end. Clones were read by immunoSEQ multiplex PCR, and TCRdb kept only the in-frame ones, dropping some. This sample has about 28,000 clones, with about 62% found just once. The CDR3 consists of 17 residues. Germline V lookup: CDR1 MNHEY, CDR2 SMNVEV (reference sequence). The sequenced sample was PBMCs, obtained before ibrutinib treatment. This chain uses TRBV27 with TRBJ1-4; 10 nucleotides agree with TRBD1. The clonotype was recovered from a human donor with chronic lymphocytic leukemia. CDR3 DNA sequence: TGTGCCAGCAGTTCCCAAACCCGACAGGGGGCTAAGGAAAAACTGTTTTTT. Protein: CASSSQTRQGAKEKLFF.